This TCR beta chain was recorded in a study of T-cell memory formation after mild COVID-19. TCRdb re-called the 5' RACE reads with MiXCR, one entry per CDR3 protein. The profile shows 210,000 or so distinct CDR3 sequences, about 11% of them singletons. This CDR3 has 16 residues. With V trimmed by 0 bases and J by 5 bases, 5 bases remained unmatched. Germline loops: CDR1 MNHEY, CDR2 SVGAGI. This clonotype was seen a few times. The antigen remains undetermined. Study-level results: Clones that contracted from day 15 to 85 were balanced CD4/CD8, while later expanders leaned CD4+.

The chain joins TRBV6-5 to TRBJ2-2, with 8 bases identical to TRBD2. The sequence was collected from a man in his late teens or twenties who had mild COVID-19 (a few samples of this study predate the infection). Cell type and time point are not known. The sequenced material came from PBMCs or a T cell subset sorted from them (not recorded which). CDR3 in amino acids: CASSYSSGGGTGELFF. In DNA form, the CDR3 reads TGTGCCAGCAGTTACTCGAGCGGGGGAGGAACCGGGGAGCTGTTTTTT.